Each of the 23 T cell receptor beta chains below was sequenced from the same sample in a study of human T cells and chemical hapten exposure. Documented time point: patch test 3, about 24 weeks after DPC sensitization. Sample treatment: therapeutic diphenylcyclopropenone sensitization with weekly scalp DPC. In TCRdb, the RACE reads were re-called with MiXCR into one record per CDR3 protein. The table shows about 120,000 distinct CDR3 sequences, with approximately 11% occurring only once. The material sequenced was whole blood, taken in connection with sensitization to the hapten diphenylcyclopropenone (DPC). The receptors stem from a woman in her forties or fifties with alopecia areata. Some clones in this sample may be carry-over from other donors' samples.

This clonotype was found a few times. The chain uses TRBV7-2 and TRBJ2-7; D may be TRBD1 (5 bases). The V and J ends lost 5 bases and 3 bases respectively, with 11 bases between them. The CDR3 runs 13 residues. CDR1 and CDR2 (germline): SGHTA, FQGNSA. This CDR3 reads CASSRQLLYEQYF. DNA for the CDR3: TGTGCCAGCAGCCGACAGCTACTCTACGAGCAGTACTTC.

This clonotype came up a few times. The chain combines TRBV24-1 with TRBJ1-5, with TRBD1 as a possible D gene (5 bases). V lost 2 bases, J lost 9 bases, and 16 bases lay in between. The germline gives CDR1 KGHDR, CDR2 SFDVKD. The CDR3 is 15 residues long. The DNA for the CDR3 is TGTGCCACCAGTGATTCCGGGACGGTATCGGGGCCCCAGCATTTT. Translating gives CATSDSGTVSGPQHF.

The chain links TRBV6-1 to TRBJ2-3; D possibly corresponds to TRBD1 (5 bases). Trimming took off 1 base at V and 1 base at J, with 12 bases between the two ends. Germline CDR1 reads MNHNS; CDR2 reads SASEGT. This CDR3 spans 16 amino acids. The CDR3 DNA follows: TGTGCCAGCAGTGAAGGCCAGGGTCAGGGCACAGATACGCAGTATTTT. It codes for CASSEGQGQGTDTQYF.

This clonotype was picked up a small number of times. The V and J genes are TRBV12-3 or TRBV12-4 and TRBJ2-7; 9 nucleotides align to TRBD2. After removal of 6 bases from V and 10 bases from J, the junction contained 10 bases not matched to a gene. This CDR3 is built from 13 residues. The CDR3 nucleotides are TGTGCCAGCAGCGGGAATAGCGGGAGTGGACAGTACTTC. It specifies CASSGNSGSGQYF.

To note about this clonotype: A junction end diverges from the germline sequence, so it may reflect a read error. V is TRBV30 and J is TRBJ2-7; D uncertain. The CDR3 consists of 12 residues. Germline loops: CDR1 GTSNPN, CDR2 SVGIG (reference sequence). The CDR3 region has the DNA TGTGCCTGGAGTGTCCCGATCGTCGAGAAGTACTTC. Translated, it gives CAWSVPIVEKYF. The entire variable domain, with the rest obtained from reference TRBV30 and TRBJ2-7, is as follows: SQTIHQWPATLVQPVGSPLSLECTVEGTSNPNLYWYRQAAGRGLQLLFYSVGIGQISSEVPQNLSASRPQDRQFILSSKKLLLSDSGFYLCAWSVPIVEKYFGPGTRLTVT.

This clonotype occurred many times. This chain joins TRBV4-1 and TRBJ1-1, with 8 bases that match TRBD1. The CDR3 is 14 residues long. Per the germline V gene, CDR1 is MGHRA and CDR2 is YSYEKL. V gave up 4 bases and J gave up 6 bases; unmatched junction bases: 7. The CDR3 bases are TGCGCCAGCAGCCTTAGATCAGGGGGCCCTGAAGCTTTCTTT. This gives the protein CASSLRSGGPEAFF.

The sample holds a few counts of this clonotype. This chain joins TRBV10-2 and TRBJ1-5; a weak D match, TRBD1 (6 bases). Germline-derived CDR1 and CDR2 are WSHSY and SAAADI. The germline V and J ends were trimmed by 6 bases and 4 bases, with 13 bases remaining between them. The CDR3 runs to 14 residues. CDR3 protein: CASRETGANQPQHF. The DNA of the CDR3 is TGCGCCAGCAGGGAGACAGGAGCGAATCAGCCCCAGCATTTT.

This chain connects TRBV12-3 or TRBV12-4 to TRBJ1-5, with a weak D call TRBD1 (6 bases). V was pared by 6 bases and J by 3 bases, with 9 bases between. The CDR3 consists of 13 residues. Written as DNA, the CDR3 is TGTGCCAGCAGGTCAGGGGACAATCAGCCCCAGCATTTT. This gives the protein CASRSGDNQPQHF.

This clonotype was recorded once. This chain links TRBV12-5 with TRBJ2-6; no definite D call. The CDR3 totals 18 residues. The ends were cut back, 2 bases at V and 0 bases at J, with 14 bases in the middle. Germline V gene sequence: CDR1 LGHNT, CDR2 FRNRAP. CDR3 loop: CASGLIPDGVSGANVLTF. In DNA form, the CDR3 reads TGTGCTAGTGGTTTGATACCGGACGGAGTCTCTGGGGCCAACGTCCTGACTTTC.

Only a few counts were recorded for this clonotype. This chain joins TRBV30 and TRBJ2-7, with 10 nucleotides matching TRBD2. The germline gives CDR1 GTSNPN, CDR2 SVGIG (reference sequence). The CDR3 loop spans 15 amino acids. Unmatched junction bases numbered 7, after V lost 0 bases and J lost 5 bases. The CDR3 bases are TGTGCCTGGAGTGTAACCCTAGCGGGAGCCCACGAGCAGTACTTC. Residues: CAWSVTLAGAHEQYF.

At least ten counts were recorded for this clonotype. This chain connects TRBV18 to TRBJ2-1; D unresolved. Trimming took off 5 bases at V and 7 bases at J, with 12 bases between the two ends. The germline V gene has CDR1 KGHSH and CDR2 LQKENI. The CDR3 extends over 13 amino acids. The CDR3 region has the DNA TGTGCCAGCTCATCTCGGTCGGAGAATGAGCAGTTCTTC. Residues: CASSSRSENEQFF.

This sequence joins TRBV28 and TRBJ2-7; D remains ambiguous. CDR3 size: 11 residues. V gave up 5 bases and J gave up 5 bases, with 7 bases separating them. Germline-derived CDR1 and CDR2 are MDHEN and SYDVKM. As DNA, the CDR3 is TGTGCCAGCAGTCGCCGGGACGAGCAGTACTTC. Translated, it gives CASSRRDEQYF.

This clonotype was seen at least ten times. This chain's CDR3 is CASSNLEGRGTYEQYF. DNA for the CDR3: TGTGCCAGCTCGAATTTAGAGGGCCGGGGGACCTACGAGCAGTACTTC. V and J are TRBV7-9 and TRBJ2-7; maybe TRBD2 (6 bases). The germline CDR1 and CDR2 sequences are SEHNR and FQNEAQ (reference sequence). The CDR3 extends over 16 amino acids. The V end was cut by 8 bases, the J end by 2 bases, with 22 bases between.

The chain joins TRBV3-1 to TRBJ2-1; 10 bases are a match to TRBD2. The CDR3 consists of 16 residues. The V gene's germline CDR1 is LGHDT and CDR2 YNNKEL (reference sequence). V was pared by 4 bases and J by 2 bases, with 5 bases of the junction left unmatched. The CDR3, as DNA: TGTGCCAGCAGCCCACCCGGGACTAGCGCCTACAATGAGCAGTTCTTC. Its protein is CASSPPGTSAYNEQFF.

The V call is TRBV6-1, the J call TRBJ1-3; D gene ambiguous. CDR1 and CDR2 (germline): MNHNS, SASEGT. V lost 4 bases and J lost 1, with 14 bases in between. This CDR3 has 16 residues. The CDR3 loop is CASSGRYGLSGNTIYF. DNA of the CDR3: TGTGCCAGCAGTGGTCGATATGGATTGTCTGGAAACACCATATATTTT.

This clonotype was detected only a few times. With a much larger clone just one base away, this may be a read error. The CDR3, as DNA: TGTGCCAGCAGTTTACATACAGGTTCCCACGACGAGCAGTACTTC. Translating it yields CASSLHTGSHDEQYF. The rearrangement links TRBV27 to TRBJ2-7; TRBD1 is a possible D gene (5 bases). CDR1 is MNHEY, CDR2 SMNVEV, per germline (reference sequence). Deletions cut 2 bases from V and 5 bases from J, with 16 bases between. The CDR3 has 15 residues.

In this sample, this clonotype turned up a few times. The chain is built from TRBV24-1 and TRBJ1-5; D possibly corresponds to TRBD1 (5 bases). Per the germline V gene, CDR1 is KGHDR and CDR2 is SFDVKD. The CDR3 spans 15 residues. V was pared by 3 bases and J by 2 bases, with 10 bases between. DNA for the CDR3: TGTGCCACCAGTGATGGACTAGGGGGCAATCAGCCCCAGCATTTT. It encodes CATSDGLGGNQPQHF.

The rearrangement links TRBV5-1 to TRBJ2-3, with D perhaps matching TRBD2 (5 bases). The CDR3 runs to 16 residues. Germline V CDR1 and CDR2: SGHRS, YFSETQ. Trimming cost V 0 bases and J 0 bases, with 11 bases left between them. The CDR3 loop is CASSLAVSESTDTQYF. For the CDR3, the DNA is TGCGCCAGCAGCTTGGCCGTTAGCGAGAGCACAGATACGCAGTATTTT. Full variable domain (remainder filled in from reference TRBV5-1 and TRBJ2-3): KAGVTQTPRYLIKTRGQQVTLSCSPISGHRSVSWYQQTPGQGLQFLFEYFSETQRNKGNFPGRFSGRQFSNSRSEMNVSTLELGDSALYLCASSLAVSESTDTQYFGPGTRLTVL.

Ten or more counts support this clonotype. The chain recombines TRBV28 with TRBJ2-7, with D perhaps matching TRBD2 (5 bases). The length of the CDR3 is 13 residues. Trimming cost V 5 bases and J 2 bases, with 10 bases left between them. Germline V lookup: CDR1 MDHEN, CDR2 SYDVKM. CDR3 nucleotides: TGTGCCAGCAGTCCCCCTAGCCCCTACGAGCAGTACTTC. This sequence encodes CASSPPSPYEQYF.

At least ten counts were recorded for this clonotype. V is TRBV19 and J is TRBJ2-3, with a weak D call TRBD2 (5 bases). V lost 2 bases, J lost 6 bases, and 9 bases lay in between. The CDR3 totals 13 residues. Germline V lookup: CDR1 LNHDA, CDR2 SQIVND (reference sequence). CDR3: CASSIPGMDTQYF. CDR3 sequence (DNA): TGTGCCAGTAGTATACCGGGGATGGATACGCAGTATTTT.

This clonotype was observed a handful of times. The chain employs TRBV20-1 and TRBJ2-3; no clear D. The V end was cut by 5 bases, the J end by 0 bases, with 18 bases between. CDR3 length: 16 amino acids. Germline CDR1 reads DFQATT; CDR2 reads SNEGSKA (reference sequence). The CDR3 sequence is CSASRRTRSSTDTQYF. As DNA, the CDR3 is TGCAGTGCTTCCCGGAGAACCAGATCTAGCACAGATACGCAGTATTTT.

This clonotype was counted only a few times. The rearrangement links TRBV7-2 to TRBJ2-1, with 13 bases lining up with TRBD2. Looked up from germline, CDR1 is SGHTA and CDR2 is FQGNSA. V dropped 5 bases and J dropped 7; count of bases not matched to a gene: 8. The length of the CDR3 is 16 residues. The chain's CDR3 is CASSRTSGRKGNEQFF. The CDR3 region has the DNA TGTGCCAGCAGCAGGACTAGCGGGAGAAAAGGGAATGAGCAGTTCTTC.

This clonotype was counted ten times or more. V usage is TRBV20-1 and J usage is TRBJ2-7; D not resolved. V was shortened by 5 bases and J by 4 bases, with 9 bases between the two germline ends. This CDR3 is built from 11 residues. Germline-derived CDR1 and CDR2 are DFQATT and SNEGSKA (reference sequence). The CDR3, as DNA: TGCAGTGCTTTCGTCGGTTACGAGCAGTACTTC. This translates into CSAFVGYEQYF.